The 15 T cell receptor beta chains below were found in one sample sequenced in a study of siplizumab effects on memory and regulatory T cells. This table comes from immunoSEQ multiplex PCR, and its TCRdb copy is limited to in-frame clones, with some not included. The sample yields some 100,000 clones, 90% to 95% seen once. The sequencing sample was made of Tregs sorted from blood. Source of these receptors: a human donor in good health.

CDR3 sequence (DNA): TGTGCCAGCAGTTATTCGGGGTACACCGGGGAGCTGTTTTTT. As protein: CASSYSGYTGELFF. This chain links TRBV28 with TRBJ2-2; TRBD2 is a possible D gene (5 bases). Germline V gives CDR1 MDHEN, CDR2 SYDVKM. V lost 4 bases to trimming and J lost 3 bases, with 9 bases between them. The CDR3 totals 14 residues.

CDR3 sequence (DNA): TGTGCCAGCAGCCCAAATCAGGGGGGAAACACCATATATTTT. Translated: CASSPNQGGNTIYF. The chain joins TRBV7-2 to TRBJ1-3, with a weak D call TRBD1 (6 bases). Germline assignment: CDR1 SGHTA and CDR2 FQGNSA. The CDR3 runs to 14 residues. V lost 5 bases and J lost 4, with 12 bases in between.

The chain combines TRBV19 with TRBJ2-6, with 10 positions matching TRBD1. V shed 7 bases and J 2 bases; nucleotides not matched to a gene: 5. CDR3 length: 16 residues. Germline CDR1 and CDR2: LNHDA and SQIVND (reference sequence). The chain's CDR3 is CASTLDRGPGANVLTF. As DNA, the CDR3 is TGTGCCAGTACTCTCGACAGGGGGCCTGGGGCCAACGTCCTGACTTTC.

The chain joins TRBV18 to TRBJ2-2; TRBD1 matches 9 bases. The V gene's germline CDR1 is KGHSH and CDR2 LQKENI. The junction had 11 bases not matched to a gene; V was cut back by 2 bases and J by 4 bases. The CDR3 spans 18 residues. The CDR3: CASSPSHRGTGTTGELFF. In DNA, the CDR3 is TGTGCCAGCTCACCAAGCCACAGAGGGACAGGGACCACCGGGGAGCTGTTTTTT.

V is TRBV18 and J is TRBJ2-7, with 9 bases fitting TRBD1. This CDR3 spans 14 amino acids. Germline V CDR1 and CDR2: KGHSH, LQKENI. V lost 1 base to trimming and J lost 3 bases; unmatched junction nucleotides: 1. The CDR3 is CASSPRGQGYEQYF. As DNA, the CDR3 is TGTGCCAGCTCACCACGGGGACAGGGCTACGAGCAGTACTTC.

The rearrangement links TRBV29-1 to TRBJ1-1; 9 nucleotides agree with TRBD1. This CDR3 comprises 15 residues. Trimming at V came to 1 base and at J to 7 bases, leaving 10 bases not matched to a gene. In germline, CDR1 is SQVTM, CDR2 ANQGSEA. The CDR3 DNA sequence: TGCAGCGTTGAAGCTCTGGACAGGGGAGGGGGTGAAGCTTTCTTT. Translation: CSVEALDRGGGEAFF.

This chain uses TRBV6-1 with TRBJ2-7; weak D call: TRBD1 (6 bases). The CDR3 totals 13 residues. Trimming cost V 8 bases and J 0 bases, with 11 bases left between them. Germline assignment: CDR1 MNHNS and CDR2 SASEGT. CDR3 loop: CASVRGDSYEQYF. The CDR3 region has the DNA TGTGCCAGCGTCAGGGGCGACTCCTACGAGCAGTACTTC.

This clone was seen at least ten times. CDR3 residues: CASSVGTPNRGRFEKLFF. The CDR3 DNA reads as TGTGCCAGCAGCGTAGGCACCCCTAACAGGGGGCGATTTGAAAAACTGTTTTTT. The chain recombines TRBV9 with TRBJ1-4; 9 bases align to TRBD1. Trimming removed 0 bases from V and 7 bases from J; junction bases left unmatched: 13. Germline V lookup: CDR1 SGDLS, CDR2 YYNGEE. The CDR3 sequence is 18 residues long.

The V gene is TRBV6-6, the J gene TRBJ2-1, with 13 bases lining up with TRBD2. The CDR3 totals 16 residues. Germline CDR1 MNHNY, CDR2 SVGAGI (reference sequence). J gave up 3 bases and V 2 bases, and 1 base lay outside the gene matches. The CDR3 nucleotides read TGTGCCAGCAGTTACGGACTAGCGGGGGTCTACAATGAGCAGTTCTTC. This sequence encodes CASSYGLAGVYNEQFF.

The genes are TRBV6-6 and TRBJ2-1; TRBD2 aligns across 7 bases. The germline gives CDR1 MNHNY, CDR2 SVGAGI (reference sequence). Trimming removed 2 bases from V and 4 bases from J; junction bases left unmatched: 8. This CDR3 is built from 16 residues. The CDR3 reads CASSYRGRGGYNEQFF. CDR3 DNA sequence: TGTGCCAGCAGTTACCGCGGGAGAGGCGGTTACAATGAGCAGTTCTTC.

Only a few counts were recorded for this clone. The V gene is TRBV9, the J gene TRBJ1-1; no reliable D call. CDR1 and CDR2 (germline): SGDLS, YYNGEE. CDR3 size: 13 residues. The V end was cut by 1 base, the J end by 2 bases, with 6 bases between. For the CDR3, the DNA is TGTGCCAGCAGCGTAACAGCAAACACTGAAGCTTTCTTT. Translated: CASSVTANTEAFF.

The rearrangement uses TRBV2 and TRBJ2-7; 8 bases match TRBD1. The CDR3 loop spans 15 amino acids. The V segment lost 4 bases and the J segment 2 bases; nucleotides outside the gene matches: 7. Per the germline V gene, CDR1 is SNHLY and CDR2 is FYNNEI. The CDR3 protein is CASSGLGQGPYEQYF. As DNA, the CDR3 is TGTGCCAGCAGTGGTCTAGGACAGGGACCCTACGAGCAGTACTTC.

The genes are TRBV2 and TRBJ2-2; D not resolved. Germline V gene data show CDR1 as SNHLY and CDR2 as FYNNEI. This CDR3 has 14 residues. Trimming took off 8 bases at V and 1 base at J, with 11 bases between the two ends. CDR3 nucleotides: TGTGCCAGCGGGCAGACTGGGAACACCGGGGAGCTGTTTTTT. This translates into CASGQTGNTGELFF.

The V call is TRBV19, the J call TRBJ1-5; tentatively, D is TRBD1 (5 bases). In germline, CDR1 is LNHDA, CDR2 SQIVND (reference sequence). This CDR3 contains 13 residues. V dropped 3 bases and J dropped 4 bases, with 7 bases sitting between them. CDR3 protein: CASSIRGNQPQHF. The DNA of the CDR3 is TGTGCCAGTAGTATCCGGGGGAATCAGCCCCAGCATTTT.

The chain has TRBV19 and TRBJ2-7, with 9 bases aligning to TRBD2. The germline V gene has CDR1 LNHDA and CDR2 SQIVND (reference sequence). Unmatched junction bases numbered 9, after V lost 7 bases and J lost 2 bases. The CDR3 totals 15 residues. CDR3 residues: CASTPTSGPTYEQYF. For the CDR3, the DNA is TGTGCCAGTACCCCTACTAGCGGGCCTACCTACGAGCAGTACTTC.